This T cell receptor (beta chain) was retrieved from a study of shared clonotypes between healthy human individuals. Using immunoSEQ multiplex PCR, the repertoire was profiled, and TCRdb retains in-frame clones only, with some absent. The repertoire holds about 1.5 million clones, with approximately 98% as singletons. This clone occurred once. V lost 5 bases and J lost 2, with 16 bases in between. CDR1 is SNHLY, CDR2 FYNNEI, per germline. The CDR3 runs 16 residues. The sample comprised naive CD4+ T cells sorted from blood. Indicated subset: CD45RA+ positively selected. The TCR originated in a man under 40 in good health. The chain joins TRBV2 to TRBJ1-3, with a tentative D call TRBD1 (6 bases). The CDR3, as DNA: TGTGCCAGCAGTCTCCGACTACAGGGCCCTGGAAACACCATATATTTT. This sequence encodes CASSLRLQGPGNTIYF.